Shown below are 20 T cell receptor beta chains from a single sample sequenced in a study of beta chain features in type 1 diabetes. Study-wide findings and caveats: Patients with Type 1 diabetes showed moderately but significantly shorter TCRB CDR3s in all four CD4+ subsets.

For these receptors, no antigen is known. TCRB transcripts that were expressed got sequenced, as all of the isolated RNA had been reverse transcribed. Method: immunoSEQ multiplex PCR; TCRdb's copy keeps in-frame clones and lacks some. The repertoire has about 270,000 clones, around 15% of them found once; the top ten carry about 0.015%. Sequencing was carried out using naive CD4+ T cells from blood. The receptors come from a man aged 30 to 45 with type 1 diabetes.

The rearrangement links TRBV5-1 to TRBJ2-1; D gene ambiguous. V was shortened by 0 bases and J by 5 bases, with 3 bases between the two germline ends. The CDR3 contains 12 residues. Germline lookup yields CDR1 SGHRS and CDR2 YFSETQ. The CDR3 nucleotides read TGCGCCAGCAGCTTGGTTAACAATGAGCAGTTCTTC. Its protein product is CASSLVNNEQFF.

This clone was seen a few times. This chain uses TRBV15 with TRBJ1-5; D ambiguous. This CDR3 is built from 12 residues. Between the trimmed V and J ends, which lost 2 bases and 4 bases, there was a span of 3 bases. The germline V gene encodes CDR1 LNHNV and CDR2 YYDKDF (reference sequence). For the CDR3, the DNA is TGTGCCACCAGCAGACCTAATCAGCCCCAGCATTTT. Protein: CATSRPNQPQHF.

The table lists this clone with a few counts. The chain is built from TRBV7-9 and TRBJ1-2; no firm D call. The CDR3 contains 13 residues. Trimming removed 5 bases from V and 2 bases from J, with 9 bases in between. Per germline, CDR1 SEHNR and CDR2 FQNEAQ (reference sequence). This chain's CDR3 is CASSPAGNYGYTF. The DNA for the CDR3 is TGTGCCAGCAGCCCCGCGGGCAACTATGGCTACACCTTC.

This clone was seen only a few times. This chain joins TRBV4-3 and TRBJ2-3, with 14 bases identical to TRBD2. Germline V gives CDR1 LGHNA, CDR2 YSLEER. This CDR3 spans 18 amino acids. V gave up 1 base and J gave up 4 bases; unmatched junction bases: 7. CDR3 DNA: TGCGCCAGCAGCCAAGGAGGGACTAGCGGGAGTATCGCAGATACGCAGTATTTT. Amino acid sequence: CASSQGGTSGSIADTQYF.

The chain is built from TRBV5-6 and TRBJ2-4; 7 positions agree with TRBD2. The CDR3 is made up of 15 amino acids. V trimming: 0 bases; J trimming: 8 bases; junction bases outside the gene matches: 8. Looked up from germline, CDR1 is SGHDT and CDR2 is YYEEEE. The CDR3 reads CASSLAGGRVDIQYF. The CDR3 region has the DNA TGTGCCAGCAGCTTGGCGGGGGGACGAGTCGACATTCAGTACTTC.

This clone showed up just a few times. The genes are TRBV9 and TRBJ2-2; 7 nucleotides agree with TRBD2. Unmatched junction bases numbered 4, after V lost 1 base and J lost 1 base. The CDR3 spans 16 residues. The V gene's germline CDR1 is SGDLS and CDR2 YYNGEE. The CDR3 loop reads CASSVLGGGNTGELFF. The CDR3 bases are TGTGCCAGCAGCGTATTGGGCGGGGGGAACACCGGGGAGCTGTTTTTT.

This clone was observed a handful of times. The chain combines TRBV9 with TRBJ2-2; no clear D. The germline CDR1 and CDR2 sequences are SGDLS and YYNGEE. The CDR3 covers 14 residues. V dropped 1 base and J dropped 0 bases, with 4 bases sitting between them. CDR3 sequence reads: CASSVIANTGELFF. In DNA form, the CDR3 reads TGTGCCAGCAGCGTAATCGCGAACACCGGGGAGCTGTTTTTT. The complete variable domain, with remaining parts taken from reference TRBV9 and TRBJ2-2, reads DSGVTQTPKHLITATGQRVTLRCSPRSGDLSVYWYQQSLDQGLQFLIQYYNGEERAKGNILERFSAQQFPDLHSELNLSSLELGDSALYFCASSVIANTGELFFGEGSRLTVL.

The chain combines TRBV7-2 with TRBJ1-5; TRBD1 agrees at 8 bases. Trimming removed 5 bases from V and 1 base from J; junction bases left unmatched: 4. The CDR3 runs to 15 residues. Per the germline V gene, CDR1 is SGHTA and CDR2 is FQGNSA. Here the CDR3 reads CASSGQGSSNQPQHF. The CDR3, as DNA: TGTGCCAGCAGCGGACAGGGTAGCAGCAATCAGCCCCAGCATTTT.

V and J are TRBV2 and TRBJ2-7; 12 nucleotides align to TRBD1. V trimming: 5 bases; J trimming: 5 bases; junction bases outside the gene matches: 4. CDR3 length: 14 amino acids. Per germline, CDR1 SNHLY and CDR2 FYNNEI. The chain's CDR3 is CASSPGQGANEQYF. The CDR3, as DNA: TGTGCCAGCAGTCCGGGACAGGGGGCGAACGAGCAGTACTTC.

This clone came up a few times. CDR3 in amino acids: CASSLARDITYEQYF. DNA of the CDR3: TGTGCCAGCAGCTTAGCAAGGGACATAACCTACGAGCAGTACTTC. J is TRBJ2-7 and V is TRBV7-2; the D gene is possibly TRBD1 (6 bases). V lost 0 bases to trimming and J lost 2 bases, with 11 bases between them. The CDR3 has 15 amino acids. CDR1 is SGHTA, CDR2 FQGNSA, per germline.

This clone was seen only a few times. In DNA, the CDR3 is TGTGCCAGCAGCCCCCGGGACAGAAAAAACATTCAGTACTTC. Residues: CASSPRDRKNIQYF. The chain recombines TRBV21-1 with TRBJ2-4; the table gives TRBD1 as D, unverified against the DNA. TRBV21-1 is a documented pseudogene. CDR3 length equals 14 residues.

In this sample, this clone turned up a few times. J is TRBJ1-2 and V is TRBV4-3; D perhaps matches TRBD1 (5 bases). This CDR3 spans 15 amino acids. V lost 0 bases and J lost 8, with 16 bases in between. The germline V gene encodes CDR1 LGHNA and CDR2 YSLEER. The CDR3, as DNA: TGCGCCAGCAGCCAAGAATTCGGCACGGGGGGGGGCTACACCTTC. Translated: CASSQEFGTGGGYTF.

J is TRBJ2-1 and V is TRBV6-5; D is possibly TRBD1 (6 bases). Germline V gives CDR1 MNHEY, CDR2 SVGAGI. V lost 5 bases and J lost 5, with 13 bases in between. The CDR3 totals 14 residues. The CDR3 bases are TGTGCCAGCAGTATACAGGGTTTTGACAATGAGCAGTTCTTC. This translates into CASSIQGFDNEQFF.

This clone was observed a few times. The gene calls are TRBV5-4 and TRBJ2-1, with D possibly TRBD1 on 5 matching bases. This CDR3 is 13 amino acids long. Between the trimmed V and J ends, which lost 3 bases and 7 bases, there was a span of 11 bases. Germline assignment: CDR1 SGHNT and CDR2 YYREEE (reference sequence). DNA for the CDR3: TGTGCCAGCAGCTCGAAAGACAGAAATGAGCAGTTCTTC. Encoded protein: CASSSKDRNEQFF. Based on the CDR3 plus reference TRBV5-4 and TRBJ2-1, the full variable domain is ETGVTQSPTHLIKTRGQQVTLRCSSQSGHNTVSWYQQALGQGPQFIFQYYREEENGRGNFPPRFSGLQFPNYSSELNVNALELDDSALYLCASSSKDRNEQFFGPGTRLTVL.

This clone was observed a handful of times. The chain employs TRBV14 and TRBJ2-1; D gene ambiguous. The CDR3 covers 16 residues. V shed 4 bases and J shed 1 base, with 14 bases lying between them. Germline CDR1 SGHDN, CDR2 FVKESK. The CDR3 spells CASSPLGSNSYNEQFF. Here the CDR3 DNA reads TGTGCCAGCAGCCCCCTCGGGTCAAATTCCTACAATGAGCAGTTCTTC.

This clone has a handful of counts. This chain joins TRBV6-1 and TRBJ2-7; TRBD1 is a possible D gene (6 bases). CDR1 is MNHNS and CDR2 is SASEGT in the germline V gene. The germline V and J ends were trimmed by 2 bases and 11 bases, with 10 bases remaining between them. The CDR3 has 11 residues. CDR3 sequence reads: CASSELGAEYF. In DNA, the CDR3 is TGTGCCAGCAGTGAACTGGGGGCGGAGTACTTC.

The rearrangement joins TRBV19 to TRBJ2-2; 8 bases align to TRBD1. V was clipped by 7 bases and J by 4 bases; unmatched bases: 11. This CDR3 region has 16 residues. Germline CDR1 and CDR2: LNHDA and SQIVND (reference sequence). The CDR3 DNA reads TGTGCCAGTATTCGAGAGGGGACAGGTAGCACCGGGGAGCTGTTTTTT. Translated: CASIREGTGSTGELFF.

This clone was counted a few times. V usage is TRBV27 and J usage is TRBJ2-1; D might be TRBD2 (6 bases). The V gene's germline CDR1 is MNHEY and CDR2 SMNVEV (reference sequence). Trimming left V 3 bases short and J 8 bases short, with 20 bases between. This CDR3 is built from 16 residues. CDR3 sequence: CASSLFALASVDEQFF. CDR3 nucleotides: TGTGCCAGCAGTTTGTTCGCCCTAGCGAGCGTCGATGAGCAGTTCTTC.

There are a few counts of this clone. The chain links TRBV18 to TRBJ2-7, with 8 bases that match TRBD2. The CDR3 has 15 amino acids. Germline values: CDR1 KGHSH, CDR2 LQKENI. With V trimmed by 2 bases and J by 2 bases, 5 bases remained unmatched. CDR3 nucleotides: TGTGCCAGCTCACCAACGACAGCGGGAGCCTACGAGCAGTACTTC. This codes for CASSPTTAGAYEQYF.

This chain connects TRBV5-1 to TRBJ2-7; D might be TRBD1 (6 bases). Trimming left V 4 bases short and J 1 base short, with 18 bases between. The CDR3 length is 16 residues. Germline V lookup: CDR1 SGHRS, CDR2 YFSETQ. The CDR3 DNA sequence: TGCGCCAGCAGCATAGAGGGGACACCCTTTTCCTACGAGCAGTACTTC. Protein product: CASSIEGTPFSYEQYF.